What follows is one TCR beta chain and its context. This receptor's antigen is unknown. No much larger clone exists at a distance of one base, and base qualities are not known. The junction shows trimming of 3 bases on V and 9 bases on J, and the gene matches do not reach 15 bases of it. The CDR3 spans 16 residues, from the cysteine through the phenylalanine. The CDR3 DNA has 48 bases and is translated from base 1. Reading the germline V gene gives CDR1 MGHDK and CDR2 SYGVNS. This sample stems from a study of blood T cell repertoires in COVID-19 (dated by TCRdb to about 2020). For the study in its entirety: Samples covering the acute and convalescent phases of COVID-19 were provided by collaborators in the United States, Italy and Spain. Samples came from the ongoing ImmuneRACE study (first 160 participants) plus 1,254 subjects from 6 global collaborators. Deeply sampled blood TCRbeta repertoires from subjects exposed to, actively infected with, or recovered from COVID-19 were included in the dataset. Where HLA class I and class II types were available, the types were taken from metadata supplied by the sample provider, not from assay-based typing. The material from the prospective study consisted of cDNA or gDNA derived from T cells, B-cell-depleted T cells, or PBMCs. Nearly every sample came with metadata listing a de-identified subject ID, COVID-19 status, age in years and sex. The repertoires were released in a freely available public database meant as a resource for research on the immune response to SARS-CoV-2.

Findings and caveats that apply to the study as a whole: How much clinical and demographic metadata was included differed by source and by participant, and the metadata was provided uncurated.

Participants in the prospective study were aged about 18 to 95 years, lived in 20 to 25 United States geographic areas, and enrolled through a virtual design. To assign participants to cohorts, the prospective study relied on clinical history that participants themselves reported in a screening survey and a study questionnaire. For ImmuneRACE Cohort 3, a participant was defined as recovered based on two consecutive negative NP/OP PCR tests, clearance by a healthcare professional, or resolution of symptoms. In the prospective study, whole blood, serum and a nasopharyngeal or oropharyngeal swab were collected from each participant by mobile phlebotomists. Prospective study participants could optionally give additional blood draws and questionnaires over an approximately 2-month period. Blood samples from the prospective study were shipped frozen or at room temperature prior to DNA extraction. TCRbeta CDR3 regions were amplified from genomic DNA using the immunoSEQ Assay, a bias-controlled multiplex PCR. The original pipeline was this. Nucleated cell counts per sample were estimated from amplification of reference gene primers within the assay. To quantify the absolute abundance of each unique TCRbeta CDR3 rearrangement, sequence reads were collapsed and filtered. For each sample, productive Simpson clonality was calculated as the square root of Simpson's diversity index across productive rearrangements. The table comes from immuneACCESS by way of TCRdb, which keeps in-frame sequences with V and J called. Part of the clones is missing from these tables; in studies checked, under half for an unresolved V gene and the rest for unknown reasons. V, J and clone size were drawn from that table, and D and trimming were deduced from the DNA. In this sample the table shows about 200,000 clones, approximately 83% of which occur a single time. The ten largest make up 7.5% of the sample.

The rearranged chain carries TRBV25-1 and TRBJ2-5; the central 8 bases match TRBD1. Material: PBMCs or T cells enriched from blood (not recorded which). This receptor was taken from a man aged 35-49 years who had recovered from COVID-19. The nucleotide sequence is TGTGCCAGCAGTGAGGAGAGGGGGACAGGCGCCCAGGCCCAGTACTTC. Its translation is CASSEERGTGAQAQYF.